This T cell receptor (beta chain) was recovered during a study of T cell responses to AZD1222 COVID-19 vaccine. Study results and caveats: Donors were largely white British and mainly female; clonal diversity was possibly underestimated. Distributed over spike, vaccine-associated CD4 TCRs predominated at 160-218 and 743-854. Baseline seropositivity occurred in only a handful of AZD1222 recipients. Unmutated regions of variants are reportedly targeted by nearly half of spike-specific TCRs.

V gave up 1 base and J gave up 1 base, with 6 bases separating them. Germline values: CDR1 LGHDT, CDR2 YNNKEL (reference sequence). This CDR3 has 14 amino acids. There are a few counts of this clone. What it recognizes is unknown. Sequenced by immunoSEQ multiplex PCR; TCRdb stores in-frame clones only, minus some. The repertoire holds some 60,000 clones, with 70% to 80% as singletons. The receptor's source is an adult who received the AZD1222 COVID-19 vaccine. This chain uses TRBV3-1 (or the pseudogene TRBV3-2) with TRBJ2-3, with no clear D. The starting material was peripheral blood, obtained 28 days after the second AZD1222 dose. The CDR3 protein is CASSQGFRTDTQYF. CDR3 nucleotide sequence: TGTGCCAGCAGCCAAGGATTCCGCACAGATACGCAGTATTTT.